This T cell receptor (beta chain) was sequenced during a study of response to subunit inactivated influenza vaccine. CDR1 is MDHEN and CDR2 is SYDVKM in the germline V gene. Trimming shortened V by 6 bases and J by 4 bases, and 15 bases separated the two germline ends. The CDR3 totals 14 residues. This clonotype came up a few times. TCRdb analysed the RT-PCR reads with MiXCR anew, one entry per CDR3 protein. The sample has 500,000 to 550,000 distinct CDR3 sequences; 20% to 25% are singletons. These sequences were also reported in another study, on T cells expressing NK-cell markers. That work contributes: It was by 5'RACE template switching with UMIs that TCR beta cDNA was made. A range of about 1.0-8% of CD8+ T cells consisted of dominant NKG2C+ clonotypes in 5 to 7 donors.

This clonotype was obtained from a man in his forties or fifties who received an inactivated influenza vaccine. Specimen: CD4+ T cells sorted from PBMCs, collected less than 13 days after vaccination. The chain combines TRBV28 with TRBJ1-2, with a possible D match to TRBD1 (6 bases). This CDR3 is CASSSVGGAYGYTF. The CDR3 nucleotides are TGTGCCAGCAGCTCGGTGGGGGGGGCCTATGGCTACACCTTC.